This T cell receptor (beta chain) was documented in a study of T cell responses to AZD1222 COVID-19 vaccine. Study-wide findings and caveats: Reports say nearly half of spike-specific TCRs go after unmutated variant regions.

The germline V gene has CDR1 SGHAT and CDR2 FQNNGV. CDR3 length: 11 amino acids. With 1 base removed from V and 5 bases from J, the gap between germline ends came to 1 base. Method: immunoSEQ multiplex PCR; TCRdb's copy keeps in-frame clones and lacks some. The sample shows some 74,000 clones, around nine tenths of them seen only once. Note on this clone: Its target is unknown.

The input for sequencing was peripheral blood, taken 28 days after the second AZD1222 dose. V is TRBV11-2 and J is TRBJ2-3; no clear D gene. This receptor was identified in an adult who received the AZD1222 COVID-19 vaccine. DNA of the CDR3: TGTGCCAGCAGCTTAGGAGATACGCAGTATTTT. Residues: CASSLGDTQYF.